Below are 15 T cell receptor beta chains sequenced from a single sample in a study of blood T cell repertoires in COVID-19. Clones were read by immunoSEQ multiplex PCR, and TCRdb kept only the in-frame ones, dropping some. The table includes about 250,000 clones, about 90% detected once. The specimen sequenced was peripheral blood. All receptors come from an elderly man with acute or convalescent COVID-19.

The CDR3 loop is CASSLHRGSQETQYF. DNA for the CDR3: TGTGCCAGCAGCTTACACAGGGGATCCCAAGAGACCCAGTACTTC. The J gene is TRBJ2-5, the V gene TRBV7-7; 7 bases agree with TRBD1. The trim removed 2 bases at V and 1 base at J, leaving 4 bases unmatched. From germline, CDR1 is SSHAT and CDR2 FNYEAQ (reference sequence). CDR3 size: 15 residues.

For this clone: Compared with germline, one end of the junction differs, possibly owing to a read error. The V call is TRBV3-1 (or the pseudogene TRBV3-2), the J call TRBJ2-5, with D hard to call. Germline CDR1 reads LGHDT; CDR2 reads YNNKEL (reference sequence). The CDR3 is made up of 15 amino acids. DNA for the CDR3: TGTGCCAGCAGTCAAGAACTCGCACGGCAAGAGACCCAGTACTTC. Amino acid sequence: CASSQELARQETQYF.

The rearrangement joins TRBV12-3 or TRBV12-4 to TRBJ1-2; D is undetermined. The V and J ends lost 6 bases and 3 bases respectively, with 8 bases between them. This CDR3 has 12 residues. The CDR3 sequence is CASSVSYYGYTF. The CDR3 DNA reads TGTGCCAGCAGCGTAAGCTACTATGGCTACACCTTC.

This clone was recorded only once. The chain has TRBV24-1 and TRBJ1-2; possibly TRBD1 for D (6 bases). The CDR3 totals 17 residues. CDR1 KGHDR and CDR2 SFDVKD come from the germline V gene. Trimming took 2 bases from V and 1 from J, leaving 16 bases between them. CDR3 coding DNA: TGTGCCACCAGTGATTCGACAGGCCCTCGTGTTAACTATGGCTACACCTTC. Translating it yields CATSDSTGPRVNYGYTF.

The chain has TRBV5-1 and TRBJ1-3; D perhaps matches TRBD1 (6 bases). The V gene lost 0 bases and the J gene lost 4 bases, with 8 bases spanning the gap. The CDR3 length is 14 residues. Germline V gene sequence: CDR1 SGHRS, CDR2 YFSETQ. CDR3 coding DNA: TGCGCCAGCAGCTTGGAAGGACAGGGAAACACCATATATTTT. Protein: CASSLEGQGNTIYF.

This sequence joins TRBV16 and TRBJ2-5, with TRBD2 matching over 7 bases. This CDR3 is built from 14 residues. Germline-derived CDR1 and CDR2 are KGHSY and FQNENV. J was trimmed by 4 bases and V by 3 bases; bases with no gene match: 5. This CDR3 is CASSQGGAAETQYF. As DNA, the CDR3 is TGTGCCAGCAGCCAGGGAGGGGCCGCAGAGACCCAGTACTTC.

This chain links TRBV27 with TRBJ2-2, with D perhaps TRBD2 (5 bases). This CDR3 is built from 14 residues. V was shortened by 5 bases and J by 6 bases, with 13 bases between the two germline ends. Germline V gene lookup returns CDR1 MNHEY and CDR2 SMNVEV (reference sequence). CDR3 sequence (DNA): TGTGCCAGCAGTCTCCGGACTCTATCCGGGGAGCTGTTTTTT. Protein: CASSLRTLSGELFF.

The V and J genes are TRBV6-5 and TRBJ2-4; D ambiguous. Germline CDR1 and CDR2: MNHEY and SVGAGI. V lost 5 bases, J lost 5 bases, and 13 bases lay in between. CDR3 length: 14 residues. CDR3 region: CASSPPSEENIQYF. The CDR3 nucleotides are TGTGCCAGCAGTCCCCCCTCCGAGGAAAACATTCAGTACTTC.

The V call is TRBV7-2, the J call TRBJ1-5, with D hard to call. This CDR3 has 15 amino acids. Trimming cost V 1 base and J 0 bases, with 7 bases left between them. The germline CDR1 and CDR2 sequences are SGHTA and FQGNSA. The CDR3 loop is CASSLEHSSNQPQHF. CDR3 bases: TGTGCCAGCAGCTTAGAACATTCTAGCAATCAGCCCCAGCATTTT.

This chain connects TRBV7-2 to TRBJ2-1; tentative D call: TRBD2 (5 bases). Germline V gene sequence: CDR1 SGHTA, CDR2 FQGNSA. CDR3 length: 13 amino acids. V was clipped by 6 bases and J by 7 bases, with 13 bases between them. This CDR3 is CASSSRTGNEQFF. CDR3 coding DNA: TGTGCCAGCAGTTCCCGGACTGGGAATGAGCAGTTCTTC.

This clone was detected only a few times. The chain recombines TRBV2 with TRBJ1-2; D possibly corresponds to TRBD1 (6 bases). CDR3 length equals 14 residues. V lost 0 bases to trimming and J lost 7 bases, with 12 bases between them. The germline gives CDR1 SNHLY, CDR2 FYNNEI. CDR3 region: CASSEAQGWPGYTF. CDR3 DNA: TGTGCCAGCAGTGAAGCGCAGGGGTGGCCTGGCTACACCTTC.

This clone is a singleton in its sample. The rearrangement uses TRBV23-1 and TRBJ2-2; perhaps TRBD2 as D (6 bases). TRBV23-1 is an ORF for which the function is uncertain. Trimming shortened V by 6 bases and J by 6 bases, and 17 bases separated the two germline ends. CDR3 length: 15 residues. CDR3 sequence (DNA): TGCGCCAGCAGCCCCCGGCGGGACCGGGCCGGGGAGCTGTTTTTT. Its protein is CASSPRRDRAGELFF.

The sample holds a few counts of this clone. The CDR3 loop reads CASSPPDRNGYTF. The CDR3 region has the DNA TGTGCCAGCAGCCCCCCGGACAGGAATGGCTACACCTTC. V gene TRBV6-5 combines with J gene TRBJ1-2, with 7 bases aligning to TRBD1. Trimming cost V 6 bases and J 6 bases; bases outside gene matches: 7. The CDR3 has 13 amino acids. Germline-derived CDR1 and CDR2 are MNHEY and SVGAGI.

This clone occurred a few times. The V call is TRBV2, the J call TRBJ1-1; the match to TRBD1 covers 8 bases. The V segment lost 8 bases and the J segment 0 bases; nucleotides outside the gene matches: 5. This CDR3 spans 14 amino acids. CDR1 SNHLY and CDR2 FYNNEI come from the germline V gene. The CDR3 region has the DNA TGTGCCAGCCACGGACAGGGAATGAACACTGAAGCTTTCTTT. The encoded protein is CASHGQGMNTEAFF.

The CDR3 DNA sequence: TGTGCCAGCAGCCTTACAGGGGCCCCAATAGAGGGCTACACCTTC. The encoded protein is CASSLTGAPIEGYTF. The V and J genes are TRBV9 and TRBJ1-2; TRBD1 agrees at 7 bases. Trimming removed 4 bases from V and 8 bases from J; junction bases left unmatched: 14. CDR1 is SGDLS and CDR2 is YYNGEE in the germline V gene. The CDR3 sequence is 15 residues long.